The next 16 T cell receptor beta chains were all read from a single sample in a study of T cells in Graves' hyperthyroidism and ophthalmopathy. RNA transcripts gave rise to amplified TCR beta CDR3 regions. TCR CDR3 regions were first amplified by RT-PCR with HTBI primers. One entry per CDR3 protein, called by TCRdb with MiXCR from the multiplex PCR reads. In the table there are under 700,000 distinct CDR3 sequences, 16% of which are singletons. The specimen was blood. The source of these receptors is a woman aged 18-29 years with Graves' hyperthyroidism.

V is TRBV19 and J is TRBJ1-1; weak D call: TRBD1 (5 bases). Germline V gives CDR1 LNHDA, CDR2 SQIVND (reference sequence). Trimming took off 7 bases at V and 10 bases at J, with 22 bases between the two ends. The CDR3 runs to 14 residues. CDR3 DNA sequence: TGTGCCAGTATTCGGTCAGGGCCAACAATGGGAGCTTTCTTT. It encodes CASIRSGPTMGAFF.

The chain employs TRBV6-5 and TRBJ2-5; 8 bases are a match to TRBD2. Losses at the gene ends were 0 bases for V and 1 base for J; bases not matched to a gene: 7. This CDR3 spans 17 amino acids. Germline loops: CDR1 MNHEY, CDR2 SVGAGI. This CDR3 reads CASSYSRGGGLQETQYF. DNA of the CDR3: TGTGCCAGCAGTTACTCGAGAGGCGGGGGGCTCCAAGAGACCCAGTACTTC.

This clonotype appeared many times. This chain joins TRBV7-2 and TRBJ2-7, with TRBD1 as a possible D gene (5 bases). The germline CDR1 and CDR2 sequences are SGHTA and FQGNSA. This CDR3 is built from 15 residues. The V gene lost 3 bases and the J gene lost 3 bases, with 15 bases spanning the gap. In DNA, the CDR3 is TGTGCCAGCAGCTTCACAGGAGTTGGGATCTACGAGCAGTACTTC. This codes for CASSFTGVGIYEQYF.

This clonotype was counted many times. CDR3 protein: CASSPDDNQPQHF. In nucleotides, the CDR3 is TGTGCCAGCAGCCCGGACGACAATCAGCCCCAGCATTTT. The chain links TRBV6-4 to TRBJ1-5, with no clear D. Germline CDR1 is MRHNA and CDR2 is SNTAGT. The CDR3 covers 13 residues. V shed 6 bases and J shed 3 bases, with 9 bases lying between them.

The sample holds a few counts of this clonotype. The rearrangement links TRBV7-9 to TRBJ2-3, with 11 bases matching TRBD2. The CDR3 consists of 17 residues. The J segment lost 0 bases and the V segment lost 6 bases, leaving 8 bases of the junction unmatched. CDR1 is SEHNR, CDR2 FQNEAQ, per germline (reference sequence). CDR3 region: CASSLLAGDTSTDTQYF. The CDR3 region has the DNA TGTGCCAGCAGTTTACTAGCGGGAGATACTAGCACAGATACGCAGTATTTT.

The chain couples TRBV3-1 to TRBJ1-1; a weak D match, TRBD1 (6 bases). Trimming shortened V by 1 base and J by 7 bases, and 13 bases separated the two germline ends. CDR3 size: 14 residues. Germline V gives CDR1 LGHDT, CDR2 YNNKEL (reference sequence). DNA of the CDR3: TGTGCCAGCAGCCAAGGGGGGGCGAAGGTTGAAGCTTTCTTT. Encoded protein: CASSQGGAKVEAFF. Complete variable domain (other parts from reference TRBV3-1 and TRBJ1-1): DTAVSQTPKYLVTQMGNDKSIKCEQNLGHDTMYWYKQDSKKFLKIMFSYNNKELIINETVPNRFSPKSPDKAHLNLHINSLELGDSAVYFCASSQGGAKVEAFFGQGTRLTVV.

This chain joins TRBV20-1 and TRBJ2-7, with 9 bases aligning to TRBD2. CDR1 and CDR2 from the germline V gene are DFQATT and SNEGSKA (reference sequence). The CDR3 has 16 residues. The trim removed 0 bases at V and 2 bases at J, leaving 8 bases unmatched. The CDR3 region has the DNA TGCAGTGCTAGAGATCTTGGACTAGCGTTCGCCTACGAGCAGTACTTC. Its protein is CSARDLGLAFAYEQYF.

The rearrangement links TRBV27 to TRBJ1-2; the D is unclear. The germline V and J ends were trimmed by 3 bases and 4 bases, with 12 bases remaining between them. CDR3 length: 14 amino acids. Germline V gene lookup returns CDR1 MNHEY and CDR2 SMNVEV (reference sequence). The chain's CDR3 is CASSFGGNSYGYTF. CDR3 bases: TGTGCCAGCAGTTTCGGAGGAAACTCCTATGGCTACACCTTC.

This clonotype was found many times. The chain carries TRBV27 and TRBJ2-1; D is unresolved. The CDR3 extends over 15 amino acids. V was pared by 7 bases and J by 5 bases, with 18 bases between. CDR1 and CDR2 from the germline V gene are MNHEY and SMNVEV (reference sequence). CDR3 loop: CASKKIISWDNEQFF. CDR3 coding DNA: TGTGCCAGCAAAAAAATTATATCGTGGGACAATGAGCAGTTCTTC.

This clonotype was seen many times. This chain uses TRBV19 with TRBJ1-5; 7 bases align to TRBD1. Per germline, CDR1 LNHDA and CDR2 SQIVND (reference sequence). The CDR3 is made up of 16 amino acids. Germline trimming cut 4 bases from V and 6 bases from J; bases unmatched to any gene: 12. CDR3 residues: CASSTIRQGSGQPQHF. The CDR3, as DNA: TGTGCCAGTAGTACCATTCGACAGGGAAGCGGTCAGCCCCAGCATTTT.

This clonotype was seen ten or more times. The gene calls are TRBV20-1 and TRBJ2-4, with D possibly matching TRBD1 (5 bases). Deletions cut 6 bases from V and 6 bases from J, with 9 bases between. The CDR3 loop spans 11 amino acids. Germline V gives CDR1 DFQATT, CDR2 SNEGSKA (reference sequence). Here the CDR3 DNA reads TGCAGTGCGCAGACAGTAAACATTCAGTACTTC. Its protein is CSAQTVNIQYF.

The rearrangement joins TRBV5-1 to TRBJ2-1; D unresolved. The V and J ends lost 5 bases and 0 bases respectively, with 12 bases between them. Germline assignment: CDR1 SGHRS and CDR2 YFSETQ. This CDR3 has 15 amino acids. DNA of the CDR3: TGCGCCAGCAGGCTGGAACAGAGCTCCTACAATGAGCAGTTCTTC. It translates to CASRLEQSSYNEQFF.

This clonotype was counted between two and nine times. The CDR3 loop is CASSQGARQGNEKLFF. DNA for the CDR3: TGCGCCAGCAGCCAAGGTGCGCGACAGGGTAATGAAAAACTGTTTTTT. This rearrangement joins TRBV4-1 to TRBJ1-4; 7 bases align to TRBD1. The V gene end was trimmed by 1 base and the J gene end by 4 bases; junction bases not matched to a gene: 6. The CDR3 is 16 amino acids. Germline values: CDR1 MGHRA, CDR2 YSYEKL.

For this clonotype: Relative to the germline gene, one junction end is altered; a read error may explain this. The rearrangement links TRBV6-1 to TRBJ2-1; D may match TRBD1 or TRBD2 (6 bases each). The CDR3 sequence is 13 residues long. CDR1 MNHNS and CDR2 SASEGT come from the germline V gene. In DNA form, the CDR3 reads TGTGCCAGCGCGGGACAAACATACAATGTGCAGTTCTTC. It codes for CASAGQTYNVQFF.

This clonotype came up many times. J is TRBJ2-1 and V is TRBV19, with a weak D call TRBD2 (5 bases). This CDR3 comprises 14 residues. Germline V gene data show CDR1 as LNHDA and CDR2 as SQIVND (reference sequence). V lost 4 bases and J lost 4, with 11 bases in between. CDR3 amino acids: CASSNWSGYNEQFF. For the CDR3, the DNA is TGTGCCAGTAGTAACTGGAGCGGTTACAATGAGCAGTTCTTC.

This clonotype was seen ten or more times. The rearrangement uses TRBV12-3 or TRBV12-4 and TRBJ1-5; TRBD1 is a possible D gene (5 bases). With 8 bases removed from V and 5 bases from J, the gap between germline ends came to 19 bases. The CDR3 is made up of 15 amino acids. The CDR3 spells CASSQLAGGDQPQHF. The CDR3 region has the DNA TGTGCCAGCTCACAATTGGCGGGGGGTGATCAGCCCCAGCATTTT.